The 13 T cell receptor beta chains listed next were all sequenced from one sample in a study of T cell repertoires in cytomegalovirus infection. One entry per CDR3 protein, called by TCRdb with MiXCR from the reads. Of 650,000 to 850,000 distinct CDR3 sequences in the sample, about 27% were seen once. Their antigens are not known. This specimen was cultured CD8+ T cells from PBMCs, taken from culture after CMV antigen stimulation. The receptors derive from a human donor in good health (CMV status not recorded). Some clones in this sample may be carry-over from other donors' samples.

This clonotype came up a few times. The chain uses TRBV7-9 and TRBJ2-4; 10 bases match TRBD1. The germline gives CDR1 SEHNR, CDR2 FQNEAQ (reference sequence). Trimming removed 5 bases from V and 8 bases from J; junction bases left unmatched: 9. This CDR3 comprises 15 residues. CDR3 amino acids: CASSPLTGGLDIQYF. For the CDR3, the DNA is TGTGCCAGCAGCCCCCTGACAGGGGGCTTGGACATTCAGTACTTC.

Notes on this clonotype: A single base separates this from a much larger clone, so it may be a read error. V is TRBV7-2 and J is TRBJ2-7; TRBD1 is a possible D gene (6 bases). The CDR3 totals 15 residues. The germline CDR1 and CDR2 sequences are SGHTA and FQGNSA. V was trimmed by 4 bases and J by 5 bases, leaving 18 bases between them. The DNA for the CDR3 is TGTGCCAGCAGCTCCAGCGTGGGGGCGTTCCACGAGCAGTACTTC. It translates to CASSSSVGAFHEQYF.

This clonotype was seen more than once but under ten times. The J gene is TRBJ2-3, the V gene TRBV7-9; 15 nucleotides align to TRBD2. The V gene end was trimmed by 5 bases and the J gene end by 0 bases; junction bases not matched to a gene: 9. CDR3 length: 19 amino acids. Germline V gives CDR1 SEHNR, CDR2 FQNEAQ (reference sequence). The CDR3 reads CASSGGTSGGPISTDTQYF. DNA for the CDR3: TGTGCCAGCAGCGGCGGGACTAGCGGGGGGCCCATTAGCACAGATACGCAGTATTTT. The full variable domain, rest sourced from reference TRBV7-9 and TRBJ2-3, is DTGVSQNPRHKITKRGQNVTFRCDPISEHNRLYWYRQTLGQGPEFLTYFQNEAQLEKSRLLSDRFSAERPKGSFSTLEIQRTEQGDSAMYLCASSGGTSGGPISTDTQYFGPGTRLTVL.

Only a few counts were recorded for this clonotype. This chain uses TRBV2 with TRBJ1-5; 10 bases fit TRBD1. V lost 0 bases, J lost 5 bases, and 7 bases stayed unmatched. This CDR3 region has 17 residues. From germline, CDR1 is SNHLY and CDR2 FYNNEI. This CDR3 reads CASSEAAPGQGYQPQHF. CDR3 bases: TGTGCCAGCAGTGAAGCCGCACCGGGACAGGGGTATCAGCCCCAGCATTTT.

This clonotype occurred many times. The chain's CDR3 is CASSQTGGGNQPQHF. As DNA, the CDR3 is TGTGCCAGCAGTCAAACAGGGGGGGGCAATCAGCCCCAGCATTTT. The chain combines TRBV7-8 with TRBJ1-5; 8 bases are a match to TRBD1. Germline trimming cut 6 bases from V and 2 bases from J; bases unmatched to any gene: 6. Germline assignment: CDR1 SGHVS and CDR2 FQNEAQ. This CDR3 has 15 residues.

The chain employs TRBV5-4 and TRBJ2-3, with D unresolved. The CDR3 runs 14 residues. Germline CDR1 SGHNT, CDR2 YYREEE (reference sequence). V lost 0 bases and J 5 bases, leaving 10 bases between the germline ends. The CDR3 loop reads CASSLGRLGDTQYF. The CDR3 nucleotides are TGTGCCAGCAGCTTGGGAAGGCTCGGAGATACGCAGTATTTT.

The chain links TRBV7-2 to TRBJ2-4; tentative D call: TRBD2 (5 bases). Trimming took 5 bases from V and 6 from J, leaving 11 bases between them. Per germline, CDR1 SGHTA and CDR2 FQGNSA. There are 13 residues in the CDR3. Here the CDR3 DNA reads TGTGCCAGCAGCCCCCGAGGGAGAAACATTCAGTACTTC. Protein sequence: CASSPRGRNIQYF.

CDR3 DNA: TGTGCCAGCCCGAGGGGACGGGCGGTCTATGGCTACACCTTC. As protein: CASPRGRAVYGYTF. The chain links TRBV2 to TRBJ1-2; D may be TRBD1 (5 bases). V lost 8 bases and J 4 bases, leaving 17 bases between the germline ends. The CDR3 has 14 residues. Germline assignment: CDR1 SNHLY and CDR2 FYNNEI.

The chain uses TRBV15 and TRBJ2-3, with 7 bases lining up with TRBD1. The V and J ends lost 4 bases and 3 bases, in that order; junction bases with no gene match: 7. CDR1 and CDR2 from the germline V gene are LNHNV and YYDKDF (reference sequence). The CDR3 extends over 15 amino acids. Here the CDR3 reads CATSTGGRTTDTQYF. The CDR3 DNA sequence: TGTGCCACCAGCACAGGGGGACGAACTACAGATACGCAGTATTTT.

This chain uses TRBV4-1 with TRBJ1-5; D call uncertain. Germline V gene lookup returns CDR1 MGHRA and CDR2 YSYEKL. The CDR3 has 15 amino acids. Trimming took 0 bases from V and 3 from J, leaving 9 bases between them. The CDR3 region is CASSQEGGNNQPQHF. The CDR3 DNA sequence: TGCGCCAGCAGCCAAGAGGGCGGAAACAATCAGCCCCAGCATTTT.

This clonotype came up a few times. The chain links TRBV4-2 to TRBJ2-7; perhaps TRBD2 as D (5 bases). CDR1 and CDR2 (germline): LGHNA, YNFKEQ. This CDR3 region has 14 residues. V dropped 4 bases and J dropped 2 bases, with 12 bases sitting between them. CDR3 residues: CASSPRAATYEQYF. DNA of the CDR3: TGTGCCAGCAGCCCGCGAGCGGCGACCTACGAGCAGTACTTC.

This clonotype was counted only a few times. The CDR3 DNA is TGTGCCAGCAGTTACCATCGCTCCTACGAGCAGTACGTC. It is translated as CASSYHRSYEQYV. The gene calls are TRBV6-2 or TRBV6-3 and TRBJ2-7; D uncertain. Germline CDR1 reads MNHEY; CDR2 reads SVGEGT. V shed 2 bases and J shed 0 bases, with 5 bases lying between them. This CDR3 region has 13 residues.

The V gene is TRBV9, the J gene TRBJ1-1; 7 bases fit TRBD1. Looked up from germline, CDR1 is SGDLS and CDR2 is YYNGEE. The CDR3 is 15 residues long. Losses at the gene ends were 4 bases for V and 6 bases for J; bases not matched to a gene: 12. DNA of the CDR3: TGTGCCAGCAGCTTCAGGGACAGTCTCTACGCTGAAGCTTTCTTT. It yields the protein CASSFRDSLYAEAFF.